This T cell receptor beta chain was recovered during a study of CD8 T cells in ankylosing spondylitis. From the 5' RACE reads, TCRdb called clonotypes with MiXCR, one entry per CDR3 protein. The data show 700,000 to 850,000 distinct CDR3 sequences, with approximately 12% seen just once and under 0.6% held by the top ten. Study-wide results and limits: Reportedly, significant enrichment of disease-linked clones occurred in matched ankylosing spondylitis synovial fluid. Blood of patients with ankylosing spondylitis appeared to be characterized by a TCR beta motif of eight highly homologous variants.

This CDR3 is 15 amino acids long. Trimming stripped 1 base from V and 0 bases from J, with 9 bases between. Germline lookup yields CDR1 LGHNA and CDR2 YSLEER. The sample holds a few counts of this clonotype. Its antigen is unknown. Sequenced material: blood, either unsorted or a sorted T cell fraction (not recorded which). This sequence joins TRBV4-3 and TRBJ1-2; D is unclear. The TCR originated in a male donor with ankylosing spondylitis. The CDR3 loop is CASSQVVWSNYGYTF. The DNA for the CDR3 is TGCGCCAGCAGCCAAGTGGTTTGGTCTAACTATGGCTACACCTTC.